The text below deals with one TCR beta chain. Antigen specificity is unknown. The record originates from a study of shared clonotypes between healthy human individuals. Whole-study results and caveats: Larger estimated richness was generally recorded for naive subsets relative to memory subsets.

Unmatched junction bases numbered 7, after V lost 1 base and J lost 6 bases. The germline CDR1 and CDR2 sequences are SGHDT and YYEEEE. The CDR3 has 15 residues. The sorted-subset replicate PCRs were given roughly 190 ng DNA, which is tens of thousands of T cell genomes. The table came from immunoSEQ multiplex PCR; TCRdb's copy has only in-frame clones and leaves some out. The table lists over a million clones, around 74% of them singletons. This chain joins TRBV5-6 and TRBJ2-7, with TRBD1 matching 10 bases. This sequence was found in a man younger than 35 in good health. Material for sequencing was memory CD4+ T cells sorted from blood. The subset: CD45RA-negative fraction. The CDR3 coding sequence is TGTGCCAGCAGCTTGCCTTTCCGGACAGGGGGCGAGCAGTACTTC. Its protein is CASSLPFRTGGEQYF.